The next 9 T cell receptor beta chains were all read from a single sample in a study of cytomegalovirus exposure and HLA in healthy donors. Both 60 Vbeta primers and 13 Jbeta primers went into the PCR. Profiled with immunoSEQ multiplex PCR; TCRdb holds only in-frame clones, not every one. The data contain about 83,000 clones, roughly 81% of them singletons. Material for sequencing was PBMCs. The receptors derive from a woman aged 30 to 39 in good health and CMV-seronegative.

A word on this clone: One end of the junction fails to match germline, which may point to a read error. Other DNA sequences in this sample translate to the same CDR3. The J gene is TRBJ2-6, the V gene TRBV2; D call uncertain. The CDR3 runs 14 residues. Germline-derived CDR1 and CDR2 are SNHLY and FYNNEI. Here the CDR3 DNA reads TGCGCCAGCCAGGTTAACTCTGGGGCCAACGTCCTGACTTTC. It encodes CASQVNSGANVLTF.

V gene TRBV5-1 combines with J gene TRBJ2-5; 11 bases match TRBD2. The assigned J gene may be wrong: the sequence end matches TRBJ2-7 better. The CDR3 is made up of 15 amino acids. Germline CDR1 reads SGHRS; CDR2 reads YFSETQ. CDR3: CASSRLTSGAYEQYF. In DNA form, the CDR3 reads TGCGCCAGCAGCCGCCTGACTAGCGGGGCCTACGAGCAGTACTTC.

For the CDR3, the DNA is TGTGCCAGCATCCCGGGACTAGGGAACAATGAGCAGTTCTTC. This sequence encodes CASIPGLGNNEQFF. The chain has TRBV7-9 and TRBJ2-1; 8 positions agree with TRBD2. Germline V gene lookup returns CDR1 SEHNR and CDR2 FQNEAQ (reference sequence). The CDR3 consists of 14 residues. V lost 7 bases, J lost 5 bases, and 7 bases stayed unmatched.

This rearrangement joins TRBV12-5 to TRBJ1-3; D is perhaps TRBD1 (6 bases). V dropped 8 bases and J dropped 1 base, with 9 bases sitting between them. The CDR3 totals 13 residues. Germline lookup yields CDR1 LGHNT and CDR2 FRNRAP. Here the CDR3 reads CASTTGSGNTIYF. The CDR3 bases are TGTGCTAGTACCACAGGGTCTGGAAACACCATATATTTT.

The chain couples TRBV28 to TRBJ2-5; 7 bases agree with TRBD2. With V trimmed by 2 bases and J by 11 bases, 5 bases remained unmatched. Looked up from germline, CDR1 is MDHEN and CDR2 is SYDVKM. This CDR3 comprises 12 residues. This CDR3 reads CASSLKGREQYF. As DNA, the CDR3 is TGTGCCAGCAGTTTAAAGGGGAGGGAGCAGTACTTC. Full variable domain (remainder filled in from reference TRBV28 and TRBJ2-5): DVKVTQSSRYLVKRTGEKVFLECVQDMDHENMFWYRQDPGLGLRLIYFSYDVKMKEKGDIPEGYSVSREKKERFSLILESASTNQTSMYLCASSLKGREQYFGPGTRLLVL.

This clone appeared a few times. The genes are TRBV9 and TRBJ2-6; 11 bases match TRBD1. The germline V gene has CDR1 SGDLS and CDR2 YYNGEE. CDR3 length: 18 amino acids. The V and J ends lost 0 bases and 2 bases, in that order; junction bases with no gene match: 4. CDR3 amino acids: CASSVGTGGVAGANVLTF. The CDR3 DNA is TGTGCCAGCAGCGTAGGGACAGGGGGCGTTGCTGGGGCCAACGTCCTGACTTTC.

This clone appeared a few times. This chain uses TRBV15 with TRBJ2-2, with TRBD2 matching 8 bases. From germline, CDR1 is LNHNV and CDR2 YYDKDF (reference sequence). With V trimmed by 6 bases and J by 6 bases, 9 bases remained unmatched. CDR3 length equals 15 residues. The CDR3, as DNA: TGTGCCACCAGTTACCCGGGAGGGCCCCCCGGGGAGCTGTTTTTT. It encodes CATSYPGGPPGELFF. The full variable domain, with the rest looked up from reference TRBV15 and TRBJ2-2, is DAMVIQNPRYQVTQFGKPVTLSCSQTLNHNVMYWYQQKSSQAPKLLFHYYDKDFNNEADTPDNFQSRRPNTSFCFLDIRSPGLGDTAMYLCATSYPGGPPGELFFGEGSRLTVL.

The V gene is TRBV18, the J gene TRBJ1-5; D may be TRBD1 (5 bases). This CDR3 is 17 amino acids long. The germline V gene has CDR1 KGHSH and CDR2 LQKENI. V lost 3 bases and J 6 bases, leaving 21 bases between the germline ends. DNA of the CDR3: TGTGCCAGCTCACCTGCGTGGTGGCAGAATAGGGGTCAGCCCCAGCATTTT. It codes for CASSPAWWQNRGQPQHF.

This rearrangement joins TRBV7-8 to TRBJ2-7; TRBD2 aligns across 10 bases. Per germline, CDR1 SGHVS and CDR2 FQNEAQ. V lost 3 bases and J lost 7; bases outside the gene matches: 6. This CDR3 is built from 14 residues. In DNA, the CDR3 is TGTGCCAGCAGCTTGGGGACTAGCGCCGCAGAGCAGTACTTC. This codes for CASSLGTSAAEQYF.